A single sample gave rise to the 20 T cell receptor beta chains below, sequenced in a study of post-analysis software for immune sequencing data (dated by TCRdb to between 2014 and 2016). The library came from PCR. Instrument on record: Illumina HiSeq 2500. Unique molecular identifiers were incorporated into TCR beta cDNA libraries to reduce PCR and sequencing biases. TCRdb took the public reads, trimmed them with fastp at Q25, ran MiXCR for clone calling and kept in-frame beta chains. Rows with one shared CDR3 protein collapse into an entry with the most common genes and DNA. Within this sample are roughly 410,000 distinct CDR3 sequences, with less than 40% of them counted one time only. Together, the top ten hold about an eighth of the sample. Overall study results and their limits: Four or five TRBV segments, including TRBV5-6, TRBV5-1 and TRBV20-1, were significantly more frequent in patients than controls.

Antigen specificity for these receptors is unknown. The specimen sequenced was blood. The origin of the receptors is a girl under 18 with multiple sclerosis.

This clonotype appeared once. The V gene is TRBV28, the J gene TRBJ1-1; the D is unclear. The CDR3 totals 10 residues. V shed 5 bases and J shed 9 bases, with 7 bases lying between them. Per the germline V gene, CDR1 is MDHEN and CDR2 is SYDVKM. In nucleotides, the CDR3 is TGTGCCAGCAGTCATAATCAAGCTTTCTTT. Translating it yields CASSHNQAFF.

The CDR3 bases are TGTGCCAGCAGCCAAGATGGGGGAAACACCATATATTTT. Protein sequence: CASSQDGGNTIYF. The J gene is TRBJ1-3, the V gene TRBV4-2; D not resolved. Germline V gives CDR1 LGHNA, CDR2 YNFKEQ. V was clipped by 0 bases and J by 4 bases, with 4 bases between them. The CDR3 is made up of 13 amino acids.

There are a few counts of this clonotype. J is TRBJ2-1 and V is TRBV4-1, with D perhaps assigned TRBD1 or TRBD2 (6 bases each). Trimming took off 2 bases at V and 10 bases at J, with 15 bases between the two ends. Germline values: CDR1 MGHRA, CDR2 YSYEKL. This CDR3 is 14 amino acids long. CDR3: CASSQPVGGREQFF. In DNA, the CDR3 is TGCGCCAGCAGCCAACCAGTAGGGGGGAGGGAGCAGTTCTTC.

This clonotype has just a few counts. This chain uses TRBV5-1 with TRBJ1-5; D possibly corresponds to TRBD1 (5 bases). The CDR3 extends over 14 amino acids. Per germline, CDR1 SGHRS and CDR2 YFSETQ. Trimming stripped 4 bases from V and 1 base from J, with 9 bases between. This chain's CDR3 is CASSPGDSNQPQHF. In nucleotides, the CDR3 is TGCGCCAGCAGCCCCGGGGACAGCAATCAGCCCCAGCATTTT.

This chain connects TRBV5-1 to TRBJ2-3; possible D gene TRBD2, 6 bases. V dropped 3 bases and J dropped 4 bases, with 15 bases sitting between them. Germline V gives CDR1 SGHRS, CDR2 YFSETQ. The CDR3 spans 15 residues. Here the CDR3 reads CASSSTGGQADTQYF. The DNA for the CDR3 is TGCGCCAGCAGCTCCACCGGGGGTCAAGCAGATACGCAGTATTTT.

The rearrangement links TRBV6-5 to TRBJ1-2; TRBD1 is a possible D gene (5 bases). Trimming took off 7 bases at V and 6 bases at J, with 21 bases between the two ends. The CDR3 totals 15 residues. The germline CDR1 and CDR2 sequences are MNHEY and SVGAGI. In DNA form, the CDR3 reads TGTGCCAGCACCGGTTACGGCGGGGCCGGAGATGGCTACACCTTC. It codes for CASTGYGGAGDGYTF.

The table lists this clonotype with a few counts. The J gene is TRBJ2-7, the V gene TRBV7-2; 7 nucleotides agree with TRBD1. The J segment lost 2 bases and the V segment lost 0 bases, leaving 4 bases of the junction unmatched. CDR3 length: 15 amino acids. Germline values: CDR1 SGHTA, CDR2 FQGNSA. DNA for the CDR3: TGTGCCAGCAGCTTAGCGGGACAGAGGACCTACGAGCAGTACTTC. Amino acids: CASSLAGQRTYEQYF.

The chain has TRBV15 and TRBJ1-6, with TRBD1 matching over 7 bases. CDR1 is LNHNV and CDR2 is YYDKDF in the germline V gene (reference sequence). This CDR3 has 16 residues. The junction had 8 bases not matched to a gene; V was cut back by 0 bases and J by 9 bases. CDR3 region: CATSRERTGPGSPLHF. CDR3 nucleotide sequence: TGTGCCACCAGCAGAGAACGGACAGGACCGGGTTCACCCCTCCACTTT.

J is TRBJ1-4 and V is TRBV5-1; a possible D gene is TRBD1 (6 bases). There are 15 residues in the CDR3. Germline CDR1 reads SGHRS; CDR2 reads YFSETQ. The V gene lost 4 bases and the J gene lost 6 bases, with 16 bases spanning the gap. The CDR3 loop reads CASSPGPGVDEKLFF. DNA for the CDR3: TGCGCCAGCAGCCCGGGTCCAGGGGTAGATGAAAAACTGTTTTTT.

As DNA, the CDR3 is TGCGCCAGCAGGCGTGAGGTGGCAGCCCTACCCTCTTCCTACGAGCAGTACTTC. Its protein is CASRREVAALPSSYEQYF. This chain uses TRBV5-1 with TRBJ2-7; D unclear. The CDR3 is made up of 18 amino acids. Trimming removed 5 bases from V and 1 base from J, with 25 bases in between. Germline V gene lookup returns CDR1 SGHRS and CDR2 YFSETQ.

This clonotype was picked up many times. Here the CDR3 reads CASSLAKLAGAAYNEQFF. The CDR3 region has the DNA TGTGCCAGCAGCTTAGCGAAACTAGCGGGGGCCGCTTACAATGAGCAGTTCTTC. V and J are TRBV7-2 and TRBJ2-1, with TRBD2 matching over 11 bases. This CDR3 has 18 residues. V shed 0 bases and J 4 bases; nucleotides not matched to a gene: 8. Looked up from germline, CDR1 is SGHTA and CDR2 is FQGNSA.

This clonotype was detected a few times. The chain joins TRBV6-5 to TRBJ1-2; TRBD1 is a possible D gene (6 bases). The ends were cut back, 5 bases at V and 4 bases at J, with 17 bases in the middle. From germline, CDR1 is MNHEY and CDR2 SVGAGI. The CDR3 spans 15 residues. The CDR3 is CASSTPSQGVYGYTF. The CDR3 DNA reads TGTGCCAGCAGTACCCCATCACAGGGTGTCTATGGCTACACCTTC.

This clonotype was picked up one time. The chain carries TRBV12-3 or TRBV12-4 and TRBJ2-2; D not resolved. V lost 6 bases, J lost 1 base, and 12 bases lay in between. The CDR3 contains 15 residues. CDR3 amino acids: CASSLGSLNTGELFF. The CDR3 bases are TGTGCCAGCAGCCTAGGAAGCCTGAACACCGGGGAGCTGTTTTTT.

The CDR3 coding sequence is TGTGCCAGCAGTTACTCCCAGCGGGGGGAAGGGGAGACCCAGTACTTC. Translation gives CASSYSQRGEGETQYF. The V call is TRBV6-5, the J call TRBJ2-5, with TRBD2 matching over 9 bases. The germline V gene has CDR1 MNHEY and CDR2 SVGAGI. This CDR3 spans 16 amino acids. V shed 0 bases, J shed 5 bases, and the junction held 7 bases outside the gene matches.

A few counts support this clonotype. The V call is TRBV6-5, the J call TRBJ2-7; D is perhaps TRBD2 (5 bases). V lost 6 bases to trimming and J lost 7 bases, with 22 bases between them. The CDR3 runs 15 residues. Germline CDR1 reads MNHEY; CDR2 reads SVGAGI. The CDR3 bases are TGTGCCAGCAGCCGGGTTACACCACCCACGGGGGAGCAGTACTTC. It encodes CASSRVTPPTGEQYF.

This clonotype was detected ten times or more. This rearrangement joins TRBV6-4 to TRBJ2-4; no clear D. Germline V gene lookup returns CDR1 MRHNA and CDR2 SNTAGT. This CDR3 region has 14 residues. Trimming took off 4 bases at V and 7 bases at J, with 14 bases between the two ends. The CDR3 DNA is TGTGCCAGCAGTGTGGCAGCCTCTGGCAACATTCAGTACTTC. Protein sequence: CASSVAASGNIQYF.

The chain joins TRBV5-6 to TRBJ2-7, with 8 bases fitting TRBD1. The J segment lost 3 bases and the V segment lost 4 bases, leaving 9 bases of the junction unmatched. From germline, CDR1 is SGHDT and CDR2 YYEEEE. CDR3 size: 15 residues. CDR3 DNA sequence: TGTGCCAGCAGCCCATGGGCAGGGGGCTTCTACGAGCAGTACTTC. This encodes CASSPWAGGFYEQYF.

The J gene is TRBJ2-1, the V gene TRBV11-2, with D perhaps matching TRBD1 (6 bases). There are 15 residues in the CDR3. Germline V gene lookup returns CDR1 SGHAT and CDR2 FQNNGV. V was shortened by 1 base and J by 0 bases, with 7 bases between the two germline ends. The CDR3 DNA reads TGTGCCAGCAGCTTAGCAGGGGACTCCTACAATGAGCAGTTCTTC. Translated: CASSLAGDSYNEQFF.

The rearrangement uses TRBV9 and TRBJ2-3; 9 bases are a match to TRBD2. This CDR3 is 16 amino acids long. With V trimmed by 3 bases and J by 7 bases, 12 bases remained unmatched. The V gene's germline CDR1 is SGDLS and CDR2 YYNGEE. The CDR3 DNA reads as TGTGCCAGCAGCGCGCGTGGCGGGGGGGCCATAAATACGCAGTATTTT. Amino acid sequence: CASSARGGGAINTQYF.

This rearrangement joins TRBV29-1 to TRBJ2-1; 9 nucleotides match TRBD2. This CDR3 region has 17 residues. The V gene's germline CDR1 is SQVTM and CDR2 ANQGSEA. The V and J ends lost 5 bases and 6 bases, in that order; junction bases with no gene match: 17. CDR3 sequence: CSVNRGGAFLTINEQFF. The CDR3 coding sequence is TGCAGCGTTAACCGCGGGGGGGCCTTTCTAACTATCAATGAGCAGTTCTTC.